These 20 T cell receptor beta chains were sequenced from one sample in a study of tumor and adjacent non-tumor tissue in lung cancer. This sample's RNA came from whole unsorted tissue. Three rounds of nested PCR, following a modified ARM-PCR protocol, produced the TCRbeta library. Each CDR3 protein is one row after TCRdb ran MiXCR on the multiplex PCR reads. Of 200,000 to 250,000 distinct CDR3 sequences in the sample, less than 80% are singletons; the top ten hold 20% to 25%. The sequencing input was lung tumor tissue. These receptors were obtained from a man in his 60s with non-small cell lung cancer.

This clonotype was observed at least ten times. This chain joins TRBV11-3 and TRBJ2-5; 8 bases are a match to TRBD2. Germline loops: CDR1 SGHNT, CDR2 YENEEA. The ends lost 1 base at V and 4 bases at J; junction bases unmatched: 2. This CDR3 region has 14 residues. This CDR3 reads CASSLVSGAETQYF. As DNA, the CDR3 is TGTGCCAGCAGCTTAGTTAGCGGGGCAGAGACCCAGTACTTC.

Remarks on this clonotype: A read error may be the cause here, since a much bigger clone is one base away. The chain recombines TRBV4-3 with TRBJ2-7; 12 bases match TRBD1. CDR3 length: 17 residues. The germline gives CDR1 LGHNA, CDR2 YSLEER. The CDR3 nucleotides are TGCGCCAGCAGCCAAGAGTTGGGACAGGGGGCGGCCCACGAGCACTACTTC. It is translated as CASSQELGQGAAHEHYF.

The V gene is TRBV21-1, the J gene TRBJ2-7; the table's D call of TRBD1 was not tested on the DNA. TRBV21-1 counts as a pseudogene. This CDR3 has 13 residues. CDR3 coding DNA: TGTGCCAGCACCGGGGGACAGCCCTACGAGCAGTACTTC. This translates into CASTGGQPYEQYF.

The table lists this clonotype with a few counts. The J gene is TRBJ1-5, the V gene TRBV20-1; 7 bases are a match to TRBD1. The CDR3 is 17 amino acids. CDR1 DFQATT and CDR2 SNEGSKA come from the germline V gene (reference sequence). Trimming took 2 bases from V and 3 from J; bases not matched to a gene: 13. For the CDR3, the DNA is TGCAGTGCTAGATTGGTAGGGGGCTCCTATTACAATCAGCCCCAGCATTTT. This gives the protein CSARLVGGSYYNQPQHF.

Turning to this clonotype: A read error is possible here, since a much larger clone lies one base away. CDR3 residues: CASGPEGQGGGRAFF. The CDR3 DNA follows: TGTGCCAGCGGCCCAGAGGGACAGGGGGGAGGTAGAGCTTTCTTT. The chain joins TRBV4-2 to TRBJ1-1; 11 bases fit TRBD1. CDR3 length equals 15 residues. V gave up 8 bases and J gave up 10 bases; unmatched junction bases: 15. CDR1 and CDR2 (germline): LGHNA, YNFKEQ.

Regarding this clonotype: The junction differs from germline at one of its ends, possibly a read error. The chain joins TRBV20-1 to TRBJ2-2; 7 bases align to TRBD1. There are 14 residues in the CDR3. Germline V gene sequence: CDR1 DFQATT, CDR2 SNEGSKA (reference sequence). The DNA for the CDR3 is TGCAGTGCTGTAAGGGGGCAACGGACCGGGGAGTTGTTATTT. Its protein is CSAVRGQRTGELLF.

J is TRBJ2-3 and V is TRBV4-3; possibly TRBD2 for D (6 bases). V was trimmed by 2 bases and J by 5 bases, leaving 17 bases between them. This CDR3 comprises 16 residues. The germline gives CDR1 LGHNA, CDR2 YSLEER. CDR3 sequence reads: CASSQLLAGAGDTQYF. For the CDR3, the DNA is TGCGCCAGCAGCCAACTACTAGCAGGAGCGGGAGATACGCAGTATTTT.

Points on this clonotype: Mismatch with germline at one junction end may stem from a read error. The V call is TRBV11-3, the J call TRBJ1-1; 9 positions agree with TRBD1. Germline values: CDR1 SGHNT, CDR2 YENEEA. CDR3 length equals 14 residues. The CDR3 region is CASSSGTGMIEAFF. CDR3 coding DNA: TGTGCTAGCAGCTCTGGGACAGGGATGATTGAAGCTTTCTTT.

The rearrangement links TRBV12-3 or TRBV12-4 to TRBJ1-6, with D tentatively TRBD1 (5 bases). The CDR3 spans 13 residues. V gave up 9 bases and J gave up 18 bases, with 24 bases separating them. CDR3 in DNA: TGTGCCAGGCGAGTCGGGGCTAATTCACCCTCCCACTTT. Its translation is CARRVGANSPSHF.

Note on this clonotype: Sequence at one end of the junction differs from germline and may be a read error. The V gene is TRBV20-1, the J gene TRBJ2-5; no clear D gene. Germline-derived CDR1 and CDR2 are DFQATT and SNEGSKA (reference sequence). CDR3 length equals 15 residues. CDR3 region: CSARGRAVPIETQYF. CDR3 nucleotides: TGCAGCGCTAGAGGTCGGGCGGTGCCCATAGAGACCCAGTACTTC.

The rearrangement joins TRBV11-2 to TRBJ2-7; D is possibly TRBD1 (5 bases). Germline loops: CDR1 SGHAT, CDR2 FQNNGV. V lost 1 base to trimming and J lost 6 bases, with 10 bases between them. The CDR3 runs to 13 residues. The CDR3 bases are TGTGCCAGCAGCTTAGTAACAGGAGTCGAGCAGTACTTC. Its translation is CASSLVTGVEQYF.

On this clonotype: In this CDR3 the conserved last residue, phenylalanine or tryptophan, is missing, so a read error is likely. No DNA is shown, since the ends of the CDR3 on it are uncertain; the CDR3 is the one TCRdb lists. The rearrangement links TRBV12-3 or TRBV12-4 to TRBJ2-3; the D call of TRBD2 is as the table states it, not checked on the DNA. The CDR3 length equals 15 residues, ends included. CDR3 sequence reads: CASSRGSGGVTGPYL.

The table lists this clonotype with a few counts. The junction departs from the called germline gene at one end, perhaps through a read error. The rearrangement uses TRBV4-3 and TRBJ1-1; D gene unclear. This CDR3 spans 17 amino acids. Germline V lookup: CDR1 LGHNA, CDR2 YSLEER. CDR3 DNA sequence: TGTGCCAGCAGCCAAGACGTTACGGGTAGTTCGGGCACTGAAGCTTTCTTT. It codes for CASSQDVTGSSGTEAFF.

J is TRBJ2-1 and V is TRBV6-6, with D perhaps TRBD1 (5 bases). CDR3 length: 15 residues. Germline V CDR1 and CDR2: MNHNY, SVGAGI (reference sequence). V lost 7 bases to trimming and J lost 6 bases, with 19 bases between them. Here the CDR3 reads CASTVRQGWGNEQFF. The CDR3 DNA follows: TGTGCCAGCACCGTTCGGCAGGGATGGGGCAATGAGCAGTTCTTC.

This clonotype was seen repeatedly, ten times or more. The genes are TRBV20-1 and TRBJ1-1; tentatively, D is TRBD1 (6 bases). Germline CDR1 reads DFQATT; CDR2 reads SNEGSKA (reference sequence). Between the trimmed V and J ends, which lost 0 bases and 7 bases, there was a span of 15 bases. The CDR3 length is 14 residues. This CDR3 reads CSARELGQKLEAFF. DNA of the CDR3: TGCAGTGCTAGAGAACTCGGACAGAAACTTGAAGCTTTCTTT.

The J gene is TRBJ1-2, the V gene TRBV11-2; D call uncertain. The germline V gene encodes CDR1 SGHAT and CDR2 FQNNGV. V was clipped by 7 bases and J by 2 bases, with 11 bases between them. The CDR3 contains 13 residues. The CDR3 nucleotides are TGTGCCAGCATCCCGGACCGGAACTATGGCTACACCTTC. Translation: CASIPDRNYGYTF.

As to this clonotype: The junction and the germline gene differ at one end; a read error may be behind it. The V call is TRBV6-2 or TRBV6-3, the J call TRBJ2-1; 10 bases are a match to TRBD2. This CDR3 has 17 residues. From germline, CDR1 is MNHEY and CDR2 SVGEGT. The CDR3 region has the DNA TGTGCCAGCAGTTACCCTCTAGCGGGAGCTACCTACAATGAGCGGTTCTTC. It codes for CASSYPLAGATYNERFF.

To note about this clonotype: Relative to the germline gene, one junction end is altered; a read error may explain this. The rearrangement uses TRBV4-1 and TRBJ2-3; D may be TRBD2 (8 bases). This CDR3 comprises 15 residues. Germline values: CDR1 MGHRA, CDR2 YSYEKL. CDR3 sequence reads: CVSSHQLAGTDTQYF. The CDR3 DNA reads TGCGTCAGCAGCCATCAATTAGCGGGGACAGATACACAGTATTTT.

There are a few counts of this clonotype. This chain uses TRBV20-1 with TRBJ2-1; 7 bases are shared with TRBD2. The CDR3 loop spans 14 amino acids. The germline gives CDR1 DFQATT, CDR2 SNEGSKA (reference sequence). V gave up 3 bases and J gave up 7 bases; unmatched junction bases: 9. The CDR3 sequence is CSARGASGVNEQFF. The CDR3 DNA sequence: TGCAGTGCTAGGGGAGCTAGCGGAGTGAATGAGCAGTTCTTC.

The chain combines TRBV6-2 or TRBV6-3 with TRBJ2-1; D could derive from TRBD1 or TRBD2 (5 bases each). CDR3 length equals 14 residues. V dropped 2 bases and J dropped 5 bases, with 10 bases sitting between them. CDR1 is MNHEY, CDR2 SVGEGT, per germline. This CDR3 reads CASSYHGGHNEQFF. CDR3 sequence (DNA): TGTGCCAGCAGTTACCATGGGGGACACAATGAGCAGTTCTTC.